This TCR beta chain is drawn from a study of blood T cell repertoires in COVID-19. The wider study: Samples taken during acute and convalescent COVID-19 were collected in the United States, Italy and Spain. PBMCs, B-cell-depleted T cells, or T cells were the source of the cDNA or gDNA that made up the material.

J gave up 4 bases and V 4 bases, and 11 bases lay outside the gene matches. In germline, CDR1 is LNHNV, CDR2 YYDKDF (reference sequence). This CDR3 is 16 amino acids long. Methods used by the authors: The assay estimated nucleated cells by amplifying reference gene primers. The table came from immunoSEQ multiplex PCR; TCRdb's copy has only in-frame clones and leaves some out. V, J and clone size reflect that table, while D and trimming were determined from the DNA. The sample holds 270,000 or so clones, approximately 86% seen once. V gene TRBV15 combines with J gene TRBJ2-3, with 7 positions matching TRBD2. The clonotype was recovered from a man aged 35 to 55 with active or convalescent COVID-19. Sequenced material: peripheral blood. The chain's CDR3 is CATSKSGTNVADTQYF. CDR3 in DNA: TGTGCCACCAGCAAATCCGGGACTAATGTCGCAGATACGCAGTATTTT.